This T cell receptor (beta chain) was recovered during a study of cytomegalovirus exposure and HLA in healthy donors. Findings of the study overall: Cytomegalovirus-associated status was assigned to 150 to 200 TCR beta chains. Most TCRs appeared rarely, but some public TCRs recurred in many donors.

The PCR contained 60 Vbeta and 13 Jbeta primers. Authors' methods: A later analysis counted roughly 74 million unique TCR beta chains, some 12 million shared. Clones were read by immunoSEQ multiplex PCR, and TCRdb kept only the in-frame ones, dropping some. V and J calls and clone size follow that table, whereas D and trimming were derived from the DNA. This table holds approximately 110,000 clones, over 65% found once. The CDR3 contains 14 residues. Per germline, CDR1 MDHEN and CDR2 SYDVKM. V dropped 4 bases and J dropped 7 bases, with 17 bases sitting between them. Regarding this clone: The antigen remains unidentified.

The sequence came from a man aged 40-55 years in good health and CMV-seropositive. Input material: PBMCs. The V call is TRBV28, the J call TRBJ2-7, with D tentatively TRBD1 (6 bases). The CDR3 DNA follows: TGTGCCAGCAGTTCCCAATGGGGGCCTGGGGAGCAGTACTTC. Protein sequence: CASSSQWGPGEQYF.